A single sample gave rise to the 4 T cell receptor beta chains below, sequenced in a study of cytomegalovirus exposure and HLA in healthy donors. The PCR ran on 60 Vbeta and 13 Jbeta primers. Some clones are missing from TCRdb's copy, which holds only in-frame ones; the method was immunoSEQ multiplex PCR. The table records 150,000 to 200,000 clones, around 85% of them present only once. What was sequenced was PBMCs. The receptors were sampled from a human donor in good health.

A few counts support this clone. The CDR3 loop reads CASSLEAQGDTEAFF. The CDR3 nucleotides are TGTGCCAGCAGCTTGGAGGCGCAGGGGGACACTGAAGCTTTCTTT. The rearrangement uses TRBV5-4 and TRBJ1-1; 7 bases are shared with TRBD1. Germline values: CDR1 SGHNT, CDR2 YYREEE (reference sequence). This CDR3 is 15 amino acids long. Trimming cost V 0 bases and J 3 bases; bases outside gene matches: 5. The whole variable domain, remainder taken from reference TRBV5-4 and TRBJ1-1, is ETGVTQSPTHLIKTRGQQVTLRCSSQSGHNTVSWYQQALGQGPQFIFQYYREEENGRGNFPPRFSGLQFPNYSSELNVNALELDDSALYLCASSLEAQGDTEAFFGQGTRLTVV.

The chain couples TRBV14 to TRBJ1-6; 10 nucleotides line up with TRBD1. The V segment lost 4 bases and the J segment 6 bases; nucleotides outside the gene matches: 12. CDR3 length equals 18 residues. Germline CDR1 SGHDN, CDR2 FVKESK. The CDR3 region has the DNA TGTGCCAGCAGCCGCCGACAGGGGGCAAAACCTTTTAATTCACCCCTCCACTTT. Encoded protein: CASSRRQGAKPFNSPLHF.

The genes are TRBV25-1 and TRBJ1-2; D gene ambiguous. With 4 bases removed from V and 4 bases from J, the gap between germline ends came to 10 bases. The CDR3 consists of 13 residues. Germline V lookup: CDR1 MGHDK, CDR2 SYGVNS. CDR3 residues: CASSVNGRYGYTF. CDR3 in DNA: TGTGCCAGCAGTGTCAATGGGCGCTATGGCTACACCTTC.

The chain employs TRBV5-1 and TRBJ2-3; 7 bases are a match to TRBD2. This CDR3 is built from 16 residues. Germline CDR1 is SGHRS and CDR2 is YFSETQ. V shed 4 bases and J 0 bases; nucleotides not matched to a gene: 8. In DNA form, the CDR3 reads TGCGCCAGCAGCCCCCTAACTAGCGATAGCACAGATACGCAGTATTTT. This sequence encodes CASSPLTSDSTDTQYF.